The 7 T cell receptor beta chains presented below share a single source sample, sequenced in a study of tumor-infiltrating lymphocytes in primary liver carcinoma. A primer in the constant region served to generate TCR beta cDNA from roughly 450 ng of total RNA. Employing slightly modified ARM-PCR, three nested multiplex PCR rounds were run, and these gave rise to the TCR beta libraries. The first two PCR rounds, around 10 cycles each, used TRBV1-TRBV30 forward primers and a C-beta reverse primer. TCRdb ran MiXCR on the multiplex PCR reads and lists one entry per CDR3 protein. The table has more than 75,000 distinct CDR3 sequences, roughly 72% seen once. The roughly 19-33 mg bulk tissue piece was not sorted before simultaneous RNA and DNA extraction. Specimen: liver tumor tissue from sampling region 1. The subset is: tumor region T1, superior pole. Source of these receptors: a man aged 35 to 55 with primary liver carcinoma and hepatitis B virus infection.

About this clonotype: At one boundary the junction diverges from the germline segment, which might be a read error. The rearrangement links TRBV6-1 to TRBJ2-1; TRBD1 agrees at 9 bases. This CDR3 comprises 16 residues. The germline CDR1 and CDR2 sequences are MNHNS and SASEGT. Written as DNA, the CDR3 is TGTGCCTGCAGCCTTGAAACAGGGGGCATTTACAATGAGCAGTTATTC. Protein: CACSLETGGIYNEQLF.

In the case of this clonotype: The junction departs from germline at one end; a sequencing error may be responsible. The V and J genes are TRBV11-2 and TRBJ2-3; D might be TRBD2 (6 bases). Germline V CDR1 and CDR2: SGHAT, FQNNGV. The CDR3 loop spans 18 amino acids. The CDR3, as DNA: TGTGCCAGCAGCTTAACTACTAGTGGGATGGCGGGGCGAGATACACAGTATTTT. Translation: CASSLTTSGMAGRDTQYF.

With regard to this clonotype: One base away lies a much larger clone, so this may be a sequencing read error. This sequence joins TRBV28 and TRBJ2-7; D assignment may be TRBD1 or TRBD2 (6 bases each). This CDR3 has 14 amino acids. Trimming cost V 6 bases and J 5 bases, with 17 bases left between them. Germline CDR1 and CDR2: MDHEN and SYDVKM. CDR3 sequence (DNA): TGTGCCAGCAGCCCCCAGTACGGGGGCAACGAGCAGTACTTC. Translated, it gives CASSPQYGGNEQYF.

The table lists this clonotype with a few counts. This chain connects TRBV20-1 to TRBJ2-1, with D tentatively TRBD1 (7 bases). Trimming pared 3 bases from V and 6 bases from J, leaving 12 bases between. CDR1 and CDR2 from the germline V gene are DFQATT and SNEGSKA (reference sequence). This CDR3 comprises 13 residues. This CDR3 reads CSASGQGGNEQFF. DNA of the CDR3: TGCAGTGCTAGTGGGCAGGGGGGCAATGAGCAGTTCTTC.

To note about this clonotype: This sequence may be a read error, since a much larger clone differs from it by one base. The genes are TRBV30 and TRBJ2-7, with D possibly matching TRBD2 (6 bases). CDR1 GTSNPN and CDR2 SVGIG come from the germline V gene (reference sequence). CDR3 length: 13 residues. As DNA, the CDR3 is TGTGCCTGGAGCCACGGAGGGTCCTACAAGCAGTACTTC. It codes for CAWSHGGSYKQYF. The full variable domain, rest sourced from reference TRBV30 and TRBJ2-7, is SQTIHQWPATLVQPVGSPLSLECTVEGTSNPNLYWYRQAAGRGLQLLFYSVGIGQISSEVPQNLSASRPQDRQFILSSKKLLLSDSGFYLCAWSHGGSYKQYFGPGTRLTVT.

The rearrangement joins TRBV6-1 to TRBJ2-3; D call uncertain. CDR1 and CDR2 from the germline V gene are MNHNS and SASEGT. V lost 6 bases, J lost 6 bases, and 28 bases lay in between. The CDR3 is made up of 18 amino acids. The CDR3 is CASRKSYQESALCDTQYF. CDR3 coding DNA: TGTGCCAGCAGGAAGAGCTATCAGGAATCTGCGTTATGTGATACGCAGTATTTT.

This clonotype occurred many times. This rearrangement joins TRBV6-1 to TRBJ2-7; D call uncertain. V lost 3 bases and J lost 4, with 4 bases in between. This CDR3 has 11 amino acids. Germline V gene sequence: CDR1 MNHNS, CDR2 SASEGT. This chain's CDR3 is CASSDWYEQYF. Written as DNA, the CDR3 is TGTGCCAGCAGTGATTGGTACGAGCAGTACTTC.